These 15 T cell receptor beta chains were all obtained from the same sample, sequenced in a study of shared clonotypes between healthy human individuals. The method was immunoSEQ multiplex PCR; TCRdb's version includes in-frame clones alone and lacks a portion of them. The sample yields around 1.4 million clones, 98% seen once. The sample taken for sequencing was naive CD4+ T cells sorted from blood. Subset reported: CD45RA+ positively selected. The receptors come from a man under 40 in good health.

The V gene is TRBV5-1, the J gene TRBJ2-7; the match to TRBD1 covers 7 bases. The V gene end was trimmed by 6 bases and the J gene end by 2 bases; junction bases not matched to a gene: 5. This CDR3 has 13 residues. Germline CDR1 and CDR2: SGHRS and YFSETQ. The CDR3 protein is CASTTGTPYEQYF. The DNA for the CDR3 is TGCGCCAGCACGACAGGGACACCCTACGAGCAGTACTTC.

Notes on this clone: Other nucleotide sequences in the sample specify the same CDR3. The rearrangement joins TRBV19 to TRBJ1-5, with TRBD1 identical over 7 bases. In germline, CDR1 is LNHDA, CDR2 SQIVND (reference sequence). The CDR3 sequence is 13 residues long. V lost 3 bases, J lost 7 bases, and 3 bases stayed unmatched. The CDR3 loop is CASSITGDQPQHF. The CDR3 DNA reads as TGTGCCAGTAGTATCACAGGGGACCAGCCCCAGCATTTT.

The V call is TRBV4-1, the J call TRBJ2-5, with 11 bases fitting TRBD2. With V trimmed by 3 bases and J by 4 bases, 13 bases remained unmatched. The CDR3 sequence is 18 residues long. Germline V gene data show CDR1 as MGHRA and CDR2 as YSYEKL. The CDR3 reads CASSQLWTSGLAGETQYF. The CDR3 DNA is TGCGCCAGCAGCCAGCTCTGGACGTCAGGACTAGCGGGAGAGACCCAGTACTTC.

The genes are TRBV15 and TRBJ2-1; D unresolved. Trimming stripped 5 bases from V and 0 bases from J, with 11 bases between. This CDR3 comprises 15 residues. The V gene's germline CDR1 is LNHNV and CDR2 YYDKDF (reference sequence). In DNA form, the CDR3 reads TGTGCCACCAGCCCGCAAGGCAGCTCCTACAATGAGCAGTTCTTC. This sequence encodes CATSPQGSSYNEQFF. The variable domain in full, with the rest retrieved from reference TRBV15 and TRBJ2-1, is DAMVIQNPRYQVTQFGKPVTLSCSQTLNHNVMYWYQQKSSQAPKLLFHYYDKDFNNEADTPDNFQSRRPNTSFCFLDIRSPGLGDTAMYLCATSPQGSSYNEQFFGPGTRLTVL.

The rearrangement links TRBV15 to TRBJ2-7; either TRBD1 or TRBD2 may fit D (6 bases each). Germline values: CDR1 LNHNV, CDR2 YYDKDF (reference sequence). The CDR3 spans 14 residues. V gave up 3 bases and J gave up 6 bases, with 15 bases separating them. CDR3 loop: CATSRRGEEAEQYF. In nucleotides, the CDR3 is TGTGCCACCAGCAGGAGGGGGGAGGAGGCCGAGCAGTACTTC.

The chain's CDR3 is CASSHFPTSGIIYEQYF. The CDR3 DNA follows: TGCGCCAGCAGCCACTTCCCGACTAGCGGGATTATCTACGAGCAGTACTTC. The V gene is TRBV4-3, the J gene TRBJ2-7; 11 bases align to TRBD2. Germline lookup yields CDR1 LGHNA and CDR2 YSLEER. V was clipped by 3 bases and J by 3 bases; unmatched bases: 10. This CDR3 has 17 amino acids.

The gene calls are TRBV30 and TRBJ2-1; D is ambiguous. Between the trimmed V and J ends, which lost 3 bases and 4 bases, there was a span of 19 bases. The CDR3 runs 16 residues. Germline CDR1 and CDR2: GTSNPN and SVGIG (reference sequence). The CDR3 reads CAWRDPSEWGYNEQFF. CDR3 bases: TGTGCCTGGAGGGATCCATCCGAATGGGGATACAATGAGCAGTTCTTC.

The CDR3 DNA is TGTGCCAGCAGCTTCCCATGGGAAAACTACGAGCAGTACTTC. It codes for CASSFPWENYEQYF. The V call is TRBV7-2, the J call TRBJ2-7; unclear D gene. Trimming pared 3 bases from V and 3 bases from J, leaving 12 bases between. This CDR3 comprises 14 residues. CDR1 and CDR2 from the germline V gene are SGHTA and FQGNSA.

In DNA form, the CDR3 reads TGTGCCAGCAGCTTAGGAAAATCCAGCGGGGGAGACGATGAGCAGTTCTTC. This sequence encodes CASSLGKSSGGDDEQFF. The rearrangement uses TRBV5-4 and TRBJ2-1; TRBD2 matches at 8 bases. Germline CDR1 and CDR2: SGHNT and YYREEE (reference sequence). The V gene end was trimmed by 2 bases and the J gene end by 8 bases; junction bases not matched to a gene: 15. The CDR3 has 17 residues. Variable domain in full (rest from reference TRBV5-4 and TRBJ2-1): ETGVTQSPTHLIKTRGQQVTLRCSSQSGHNTVSWYQQALGQGPQFIFQYYREEENGRGNFPPRFSGLQFPNYSSELNVNALELDDSALYLCASSLGKSSGGDDEQFFGPGTRLTVL.

The chain employs TRBV6-5 and TRBJ2-3; the match to TRBD2 covers 9 bases. CDR1 MNHEY and CDR2 SVGAGI come from the germline V gene. The CDR3 spans 15 residues. With 2 bases clipped from V and 3 bases from J, the junction kept 3 bases outside the gene matches. CDR3 coding DNA: TGTGCCAGCAGTTACAGACTAGCGGAGACAGATACGCAGTATTTT. This gives the protein CASSYRLAETDTQYF.

The rearrangement joins TRBV6-6 to TRBJ2-3; 9 nucleotides align to TRBD2. The CDR3 runs to 16 residues. The V gene end was trimmed by 0 bases and the J gene end by 2 bases; junction bases not matched to a gene: 3. Germline-derived CDR1 and CDR2 are MNHNY and SVGAGI (reference sequence). CDR3 region: CASSYSPSGNTDTQYF. DNA of the CDR3: TGTGCCAGCAGTTACTCACCTAGCGGGAACACAGATACGCAGTATTTT.

DNA of the CDR3: TGCGCCAGCAGCAACGGACAGGTCGGGGTTAGTGGCTACACCTTC. Protein: CASSNGQVGVSGYTF. The V call is TRBV4-1, the J call TRBJ1-2; 7 bases agree with TRBD1. CDR1 and CDR2 from the germline V gene are MGHRA and YSYEKL. The V segment lost 5 bases and the J segment 7 bases; nucleotides outside the gene matches: 13. The CDR3 has 15 amino acids.

The chain links TRBV28 to TRBJ1-5; D might be TRBD1 (6 bases). Deletions cut 5 bases from V and 0 bases from J, with 17 bases between. This CDR3 comprises 17 residues. Per the germline V gene, CDR1 is MDHEN and CDR2 is SYDVKM. The CDR3 protein is CASSLKTGAYSNQPQHF. The DNA for the CDR3 is TGTGCCAGCAGTCTGAAGACAGGAGCTTATAGCAATCAGCCCCAGCATTTT.

This chain joins TRBV15 and TRBJ2-7; D is perhaps TRBD1 (5 bases). CDR1 LNHNV and CDR2 YYDKDF come from the germline V gene (reference sequence). V was clipped by 0 bases and J by 6 bases, with 15 bases between them. This CDR3 region has 15 residues. The CDR3 loop reads CATSREFLQGSEQYF. Here the CDR3 DNA reads TGTGCCACCAGCAGAGAGTTTTTGCAGGGCTCCGAGCAGTACTTC. The complete variable domain, with remaining parts taken from reference TRBV15 and TRBJ2-7, reads DAMVIQNPRYQVTQFGKPVTLSCSQTLNHNVMYWYQQKSSQAPKLLFHYYDKDFNNEADTPDNFQSRRPNTSFCFLDIRSPGLGDTAMYLCATSREFLQGSEQYFGPGTRLTVT.

CDR3 bases: TGCGCCAGCAGCTCCCGGGACTCAGCCAGGGGGGCCCAGTACTTC. This sequence encodes CASSSRDSARGAQYF. The gene calls are TRBV5-1 and TRBJ2-5; the D gene is possibly TRBD1 (7 bases). Germline V gives CDR1 SGHRS, CDR2 YFSETQ. Trimming removed 3 bases from V and 9 bases from J, with 21 bases in between. The CDR3 is 15 residues long.